This T cell receptor beta chain derives from a study of cytomegalovirus exposure and HLA in healthy donors. Points from the study as a whole: At a 0.05 false discovery rate, a later analysis found some 17,000 TCR beta sequences to be associated with HLA alleles. In a later analysis, DRB1 alleles had the most associated TCRs; HLA-C alleles the fewest. In an earlier analysis, about 87% or about 30%: the productive usage of most TCR beta V segments.

Researchers ran the PCR with 60 Vbeta and 13 Jbeta primers. Some clones are missing from TCRdb's copy, which holds only in-frame ones; the method was immunoSEQ multiplex PCR. Counted here are roughly 130,000 clones, roughly two thirds occurring once; the ten biggest clones make up less than 2%. About this clone: The antigen remains undetermined.

This clonotype originated in a young man in good health and CMV-seropositive. Material for sequencing was PBMCs.

The CDR3 region is CASSGARAVDLAGITYNEQFF. The CDR3 DNA reads TGTGCCAGCAGCGGAGCCCGGGCCGTAGATCTAGCGGGAATAACCTACAATGAGCAGTTCTTC. The gene calls are TRBV9 and TRBJ2-1; TRBD2 matches 9 bases. This CDR3 has 21 residues. Germline V lookup: CDR1 SGDLS, CDR2 YYNGEE. The ends lost 3 bases at V and 2 bases at J; junction bases unmatched: 21. Variable domain in full (rest from reference TRBV9 and TRBJ2-1): DSGVTQTPKHLITATGQRVTLRCSPRSGDLSVYWYQQSLDQGLQFLIQYYNGEERAKGNILERFSAQQFPDLHSELNLSSLELGDSALYFCASSGARAVDLAGITYNEQFFGPGTRLTVL.